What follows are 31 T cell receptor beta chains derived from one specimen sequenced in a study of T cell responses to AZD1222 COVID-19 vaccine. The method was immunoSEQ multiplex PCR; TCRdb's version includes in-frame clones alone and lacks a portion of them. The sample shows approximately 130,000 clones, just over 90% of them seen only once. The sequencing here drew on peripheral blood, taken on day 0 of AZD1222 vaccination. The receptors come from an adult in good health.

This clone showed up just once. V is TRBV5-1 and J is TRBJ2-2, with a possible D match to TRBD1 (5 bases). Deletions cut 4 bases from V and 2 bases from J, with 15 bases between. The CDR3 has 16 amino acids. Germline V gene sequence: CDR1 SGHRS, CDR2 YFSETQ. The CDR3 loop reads CASSSRGLANTGELFF. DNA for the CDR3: TGCGCCAGCAGCAGTAGGGGCCTTGCTAACACCGGGGAGCTGTTTTTT.

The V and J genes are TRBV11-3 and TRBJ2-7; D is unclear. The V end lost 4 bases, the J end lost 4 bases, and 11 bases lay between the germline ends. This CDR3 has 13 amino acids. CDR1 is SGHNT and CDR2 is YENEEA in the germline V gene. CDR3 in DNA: TGTGCCAGCAGCTCCGGACCGAGTTACGAGCAGTACTTC. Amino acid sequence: CASSSGPSYEQYF. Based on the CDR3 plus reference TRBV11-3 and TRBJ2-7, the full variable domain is EAGVVQSPRYKIIEKKQPVAFWCNPISGHNTLYWYLQNLGQGPELLIRYENEEAVDDSQLPKDRFSAERLKGVDSTLKIQPAELGDSAVYLCASSSGPSYEQYFGPGTRLTVT.

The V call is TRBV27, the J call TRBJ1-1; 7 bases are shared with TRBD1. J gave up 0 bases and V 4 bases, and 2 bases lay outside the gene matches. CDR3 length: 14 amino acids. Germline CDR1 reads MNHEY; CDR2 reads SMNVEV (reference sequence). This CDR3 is CASSWDSLNTEAFF. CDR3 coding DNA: TGTGCCAGCAGTTGGGACAGTCTGAACACTGAAGCTTTCTTT.

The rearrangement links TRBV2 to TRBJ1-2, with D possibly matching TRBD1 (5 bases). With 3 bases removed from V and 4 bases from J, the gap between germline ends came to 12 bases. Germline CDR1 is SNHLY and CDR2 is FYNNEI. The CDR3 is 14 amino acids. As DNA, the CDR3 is TGTGCCAGCAGTGACCGGGGGGAGACCTATGGCTACACCTTC. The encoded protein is CASSDRGETYGYTF.

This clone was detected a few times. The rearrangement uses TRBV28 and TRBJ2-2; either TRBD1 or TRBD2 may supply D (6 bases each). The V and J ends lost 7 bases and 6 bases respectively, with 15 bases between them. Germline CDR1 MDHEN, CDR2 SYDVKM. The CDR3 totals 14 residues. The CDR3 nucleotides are TGTGCCAGCAAAGGGGGGTGGGACGCCGGGGAGCTGTTTTTT. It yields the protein CASKGGWDAGELFF.

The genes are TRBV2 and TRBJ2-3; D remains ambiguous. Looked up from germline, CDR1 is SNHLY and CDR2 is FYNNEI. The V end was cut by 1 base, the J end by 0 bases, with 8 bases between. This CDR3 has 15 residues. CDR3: CASSEEGPSTDTQYF. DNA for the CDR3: TGTGCCAGCAGTGAAGAAGGGCCTAGCACAGATACGCAGTATTTT.

This CDR3 reads CASSPSGAEGNEQYF. As DNA, the CDR3 is TGTGCCAGCAGCCCTAGTGGGGCAGAAGGGAACGAGCAGTACTTC. The chain couples TRBV9 to TRBJ2-7, with D perhaps TRBD1 (5 bases). Per germline, CDR1 SGDLS and CDR2 YYNGEE. CDR3 length equals 15 residues. Trimming left V 4 bases short and J 5 bases short, with 19 bases between.

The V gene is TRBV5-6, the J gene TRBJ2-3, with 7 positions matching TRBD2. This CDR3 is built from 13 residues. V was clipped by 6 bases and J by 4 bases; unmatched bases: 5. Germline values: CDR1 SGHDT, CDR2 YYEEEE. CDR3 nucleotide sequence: TGTGCCAGCAAGCGGGACGGTGCAGATACGCAGTATTTT. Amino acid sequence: CASKRDGADTQYF.

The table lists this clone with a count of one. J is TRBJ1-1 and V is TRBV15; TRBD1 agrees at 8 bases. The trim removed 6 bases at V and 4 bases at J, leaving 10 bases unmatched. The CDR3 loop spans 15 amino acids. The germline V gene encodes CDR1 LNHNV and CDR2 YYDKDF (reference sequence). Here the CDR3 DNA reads TGTGCCACCAGAGCCGACAGGGGAGTCGGCACTGAAGCTTTCTTT. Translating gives CATRADRGVGTEAFF.

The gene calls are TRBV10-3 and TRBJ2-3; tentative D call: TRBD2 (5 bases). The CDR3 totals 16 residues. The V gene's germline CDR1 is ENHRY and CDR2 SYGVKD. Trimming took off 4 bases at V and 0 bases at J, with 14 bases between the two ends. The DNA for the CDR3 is TGTGCCATCAGTGTTATCCAGCGGACTAGCACAGATACGCAGTATTTT. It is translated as CAISVIQRTSTDTQYF.

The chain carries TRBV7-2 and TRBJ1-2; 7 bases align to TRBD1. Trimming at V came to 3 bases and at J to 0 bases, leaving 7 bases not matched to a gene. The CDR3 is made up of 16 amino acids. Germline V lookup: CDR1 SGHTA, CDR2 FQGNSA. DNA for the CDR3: TGTGCCAGCAGCTTCCGACGGACAGGCTCTAACTATGGCTACACCTTC. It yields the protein CASSFRRTGSNYGYTF.

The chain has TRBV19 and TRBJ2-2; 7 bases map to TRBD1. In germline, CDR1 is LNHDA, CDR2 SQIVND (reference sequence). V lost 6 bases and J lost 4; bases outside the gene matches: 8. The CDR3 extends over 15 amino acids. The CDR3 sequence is CASSPRDRLTGELFF. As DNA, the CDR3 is TGTGCCAGTAGCCCCCGGGACAGACTCACCGGGGAGCTGTTTTTT.

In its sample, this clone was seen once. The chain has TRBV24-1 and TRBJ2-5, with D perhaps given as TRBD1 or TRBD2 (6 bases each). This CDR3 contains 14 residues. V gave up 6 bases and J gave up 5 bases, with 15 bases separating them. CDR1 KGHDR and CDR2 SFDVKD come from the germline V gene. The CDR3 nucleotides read TGTGCCACCAGTAGGGGGGCCCAGGGGGAGACCCAGTACTTC. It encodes CATSRGAQGETQYF.

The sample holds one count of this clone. The CDR3 sequence is CASSLGGGGPSSYEQYF. Here the CDR3 DNA reads TGTGCCAGCAGCTTGGGGGGTGGAGGGCCCTCCTCCTACGAGCAGTACTTC. The chain joins TRBV5-4 to TRBJ2-7, with D maybe TRBD2 (6 bases). CDR3 length equals 17 residues. Germline V gene lookup returns CDR1 SGHNT and CDR2 YYREEE (reference sequence). V was shortened by 0 bases and J by 0 bases, with 16 bases between the two germline ends.

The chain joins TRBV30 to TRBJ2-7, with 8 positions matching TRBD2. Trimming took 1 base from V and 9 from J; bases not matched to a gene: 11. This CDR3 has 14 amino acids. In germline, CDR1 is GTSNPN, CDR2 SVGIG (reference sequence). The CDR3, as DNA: TGTGCCTGGAGTGGGTCTGCCCCTCGGGGGGGGCAGTACTTC. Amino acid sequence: CAWSGSAPRGGQYF. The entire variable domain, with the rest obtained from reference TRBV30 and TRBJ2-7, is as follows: SQTIHQWPATLVQPVGSPLSLECTVEGTSNPNLYWYRQAAGRGLQLLFYSVGIGQISSEVPQNLSASRPQDRQFILSSKKLLLSDSGFYLCAWSGSAPRGGQYFGPGTRLTVT.

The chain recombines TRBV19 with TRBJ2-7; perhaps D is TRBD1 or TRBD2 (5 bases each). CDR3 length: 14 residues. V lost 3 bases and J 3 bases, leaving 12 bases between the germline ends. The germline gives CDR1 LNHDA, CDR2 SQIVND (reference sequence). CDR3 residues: CASSIGPRGYEQYF. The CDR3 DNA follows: TGTGCCAGTAGTATTGGCCCGAGGGGCTACGAGCAGTACTTC.

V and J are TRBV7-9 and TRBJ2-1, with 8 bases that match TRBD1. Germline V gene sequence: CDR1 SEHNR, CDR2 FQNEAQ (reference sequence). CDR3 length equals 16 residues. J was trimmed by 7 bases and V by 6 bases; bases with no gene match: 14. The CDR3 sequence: CASSPDRGVPVNEQFF. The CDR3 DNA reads TGTGCCAGCAGTCCCGACAGGGGTGTTCCGGTTAATGAGCAGTTCTTC.

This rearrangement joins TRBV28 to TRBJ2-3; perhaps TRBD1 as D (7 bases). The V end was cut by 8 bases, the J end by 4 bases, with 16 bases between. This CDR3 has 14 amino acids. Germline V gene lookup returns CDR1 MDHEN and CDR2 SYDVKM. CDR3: CASANGGGADTQYF. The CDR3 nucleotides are TGTGCCAGCGCTAATGGAGGGGGCGCAGATACGCAGTATTTT.

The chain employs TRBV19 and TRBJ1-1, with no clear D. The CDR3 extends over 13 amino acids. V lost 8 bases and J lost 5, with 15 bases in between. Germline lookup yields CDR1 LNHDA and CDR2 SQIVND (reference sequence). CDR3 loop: CASEPGPGTEAFF. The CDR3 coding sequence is TGTGCCAGTGAGCCGGGCCCGGGGACTGAAGCTTTCTTT.

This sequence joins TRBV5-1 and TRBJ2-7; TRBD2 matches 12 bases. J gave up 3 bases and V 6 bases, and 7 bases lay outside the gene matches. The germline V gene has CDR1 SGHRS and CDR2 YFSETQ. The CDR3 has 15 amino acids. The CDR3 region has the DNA TGCGCCAGCAAACTAGCGGGAGGTCGGAGCTACGAGCAGTACTTC. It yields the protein CASKLAGGRSYEQYF. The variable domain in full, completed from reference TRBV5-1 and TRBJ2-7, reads KAGVTQTPRYLIKTRGQQVTLSCSPISGHRSVSWYQQTPGQGLQFLFEYFSETQRNKGNFPGRFSGRQFSNSRSEMNVSTLELGDSALYLCASKLAGGRSYEQYFGPGTRLTVT.

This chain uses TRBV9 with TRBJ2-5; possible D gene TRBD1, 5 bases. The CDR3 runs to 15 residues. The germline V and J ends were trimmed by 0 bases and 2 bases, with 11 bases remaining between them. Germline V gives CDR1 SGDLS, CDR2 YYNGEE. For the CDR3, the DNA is TGTGCCAGCAGCGTAGGGGGCGGTGTACAAGAGACCCAGTACTTC. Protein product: CASSVGGGVQETQYF.

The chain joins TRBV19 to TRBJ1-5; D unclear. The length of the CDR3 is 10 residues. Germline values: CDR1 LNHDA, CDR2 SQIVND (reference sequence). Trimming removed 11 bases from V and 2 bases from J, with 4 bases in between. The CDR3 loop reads CAAGNQPQHF. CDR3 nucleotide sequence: TGTGCCGCAGGCAATCAGCCCCAGCATTTT.

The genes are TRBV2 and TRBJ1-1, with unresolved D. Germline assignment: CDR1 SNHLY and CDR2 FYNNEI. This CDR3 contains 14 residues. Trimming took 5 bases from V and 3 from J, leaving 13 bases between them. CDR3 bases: TGTGCCAGCAGTCCGCGGGAGGGTCACACTGAAGCTTTCTTT. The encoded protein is CASSPREGHTEAFF.

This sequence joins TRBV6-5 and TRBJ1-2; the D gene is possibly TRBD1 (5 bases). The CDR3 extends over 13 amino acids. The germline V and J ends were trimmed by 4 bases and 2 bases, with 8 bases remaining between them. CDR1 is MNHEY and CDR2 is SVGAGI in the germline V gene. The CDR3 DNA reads TGTGCCAGCAGTTCAGGACAAAACTATGGCTACACCTTC. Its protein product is CASSSGQNYGYTF.

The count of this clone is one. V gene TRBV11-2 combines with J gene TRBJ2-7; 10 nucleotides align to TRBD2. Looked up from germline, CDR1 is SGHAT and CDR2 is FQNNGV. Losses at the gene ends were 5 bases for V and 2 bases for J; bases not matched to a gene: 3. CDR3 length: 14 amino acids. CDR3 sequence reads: CASSRLAGTYEQYF. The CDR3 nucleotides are TGTGCCAGCAGCCGACTAGCGGGCACCTACGAGCAGTACTTC.

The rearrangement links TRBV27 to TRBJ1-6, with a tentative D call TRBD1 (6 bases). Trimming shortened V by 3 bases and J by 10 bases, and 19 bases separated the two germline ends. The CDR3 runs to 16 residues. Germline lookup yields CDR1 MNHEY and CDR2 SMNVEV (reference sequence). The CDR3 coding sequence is TGTGCCAGCAGTTTTGACATAGGCCCAGGGGCGTCACCCCTCCACTTT. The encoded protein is CASSFDIGPGASPLHF.

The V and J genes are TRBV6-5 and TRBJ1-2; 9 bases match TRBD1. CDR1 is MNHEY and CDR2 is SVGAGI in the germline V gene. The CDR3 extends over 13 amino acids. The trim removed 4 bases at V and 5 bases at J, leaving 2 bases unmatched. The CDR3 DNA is TGTGCCAGCAGTTGGGACAGGGTGTATGGCTACACCTTC. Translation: CASSWDRVYGYTF.

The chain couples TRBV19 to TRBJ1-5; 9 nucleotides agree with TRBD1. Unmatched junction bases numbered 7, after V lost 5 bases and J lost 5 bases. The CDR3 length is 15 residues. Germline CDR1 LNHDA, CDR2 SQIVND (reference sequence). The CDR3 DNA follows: TGTGCCAGTAGTGGGGGACAGGGAATACATCAGCCCCAGCATTTT. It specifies CASSGGQGIHQPQHF.

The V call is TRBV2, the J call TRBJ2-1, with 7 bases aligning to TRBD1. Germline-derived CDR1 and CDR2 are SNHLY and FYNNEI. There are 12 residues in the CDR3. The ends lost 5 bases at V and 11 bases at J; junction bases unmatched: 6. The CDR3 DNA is TGTGCCAGCAGTATAGGGGACAGCAAGCAGTTCTTC. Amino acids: CASSIGDSKQFF.

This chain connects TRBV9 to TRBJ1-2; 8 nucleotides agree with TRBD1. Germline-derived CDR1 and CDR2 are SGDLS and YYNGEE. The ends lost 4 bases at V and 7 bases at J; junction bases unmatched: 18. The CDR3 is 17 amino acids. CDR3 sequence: CASSPTGTGGFLAGYTF. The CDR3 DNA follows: TGTGCCAGCAGCCCTACCGGGACAGGCGGCTTTTTGGCTGGCTACACCTTC.

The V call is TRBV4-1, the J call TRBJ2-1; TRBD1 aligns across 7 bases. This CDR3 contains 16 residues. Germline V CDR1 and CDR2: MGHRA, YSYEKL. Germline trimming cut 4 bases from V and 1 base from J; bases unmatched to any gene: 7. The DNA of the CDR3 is TGCGCCAGCAGCCCAGTGGGGGACAGATCCTACAATGAGCAGTTCTTC. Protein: CASSPVGDRSYNEQFF.